This T cell receptor beta chain stems from a study of graft-versus-host responses after intestinal transplantation. The length of the CDR3 is 15 residues. With 1 base removed from V and 2 bases from J, the gap between germline ends came to 11 bases. Germline-derived CDR1 and CDR2 are SEHNR and FQNEAQ (reference sequence). Sequencing used immunoSEQ multiplex PCR; TCRdb keeps in-frame clones, though not all of them. The sample lists roughly 53,000 clones; about 90% were seen once. The chain couples TRBV7-9 to TRBJ2-5, with D perhaps TRBD2 (5 bases). The origin of this receptor is a human patient who received an intestinal transplant, so some T cells may come from the graft donor. Sequenced here: PBMCs, sampled roughly 95 weeks after intestinal transplant. CDR3 coding DNA: TGTGCCAGCAGCTTAGGGCGGGCAGTTCAAGAGACCCAGTACTTC. Protein: CASSLGRAVQETQYF.